These T cell receptor beta chains were read from a single sample in a study of OX40 agonist ivuxolimab in advanced cancers. The method was immunoSEQ multiplex PCR; TCRdb's version includes in-frame clones alone and lacks a portion of them. This table has some 62,000 clones, around 90% appearing once. The material was CD4+ or CD8+ T cells sorted from blood, obtained in a trial of the OX40 agonist ivuxolimab. The receptors derive from an adult with an advanced solid tumor such as melanoma, head and neck, liver or kidney cancer. Both conserved end residues are part of each CDR3. A D gene is named only where the DNA matches it firmly. Expanded clones are given a class, and other clones once, few, many or no size at all.

d_call clone_size j_call v_call cdr3_nt cdr3_aa
TRBD2 once TRBJ2-1 TRBV7-8 TGTGCCAGCAGCTTAGCCTCGAGACTAGCGGGTCCCTACAATGAGCAGTTCTTC CASSLASRLAGPYNEQFF
TRBD2 - TRBJ2-1 TRBV2 TGTGCCAGCAAAGTAGGACTAGCGGGAGTCAATGAGCAGTTCTTC CASKVGLAGVNEQFF
- - TRBJ1-5 TRBV28 TGTGCCAGCAGTTCCCTTTGGGCCCAGCATTTT CASSSLWAQHF
TRBD1 - TRBJ2-7 TRBV15 TGTGCCACCAGCATTACACCCGGACAGGTGTCCTACGAGCAGTACTTC CATSITPGQVSYEQYF
- - TRBJ2-7 TRBV5-1 TGCGCCAGCAGGGCCTGGGGGGAGGCTTCCTACGAGCAGTACTTC CASRAWGEASYEQYF
- - TRBJ2-7 TRBV27 TGTGCCAGCAGTTTATTAGGGGGAGGGGACAGCCTATTCTACGAGCAGTACTTC CASSLLGGGDSLFYEQYF
TRBD1 - TRBJ1-6 TRBV27 TGTGCCAGCACCCCTCGACAGGGCTATAATTCACCCCTCCACTTT CASTPRQGYNSPLHF
- - TRBJ2-5 TRBV5-1 TGCGCCAGCAGCTTGTCGGGAAGGGATATAGAGACCCAGTACTTC CASSLSGRDIETQYF
TRBD1 - TRBJ2-2 TRBV6-1 TGTGCCAGCAGCGTTGGACAGGGGGCTACCGGGGAGCTGTTTTTT CASSVGQGATGELFF
- - TRBJ1-2 TRBV5-1 TGCGCCAGCAGCTTGTTGCCGGCCTATGGCTACACCTTC CASSLLPAYGYTF
- once TRBJ2-1 TRBV7-3 TGTGCCAGCAGCTTAACTAGGGGGGATGAGCAGTTCTTC CASSLTRGDEQFF
- - TRBJ2-7 TRBV7-3 TGTGCCAGCAGCTTAAATGTAGGGTCCGAGCAGTACTTC CASSLNVGSEQYF
TRBD2 - TRBJ2-3 TRBV19 TGTGCCAGTACCCCCCTGGGCCGACTAGCGAAAACAGATACGCAGTATTTT CASTPLGRLAKTDTQYF
- - TRBJ1-2 TRBV20-1 TGCAGTGCATGGGAGGGCTATGGCTACACCTTC CSAWEGYGYTF
TRBD1 - TRBJ1-1 TRBV7-8 TGTGCCAGCAGCTTAGCAACAGGGGCCACTGAAGCTTTCTTT CASSLATGATEAFF
TRBD2 - TRBJ2-7 TRBV28 TGTGCCAGCAAAGCGGGGAGCTCCTACGAGCAGTACTTC CASKAGSSYEQYF
- - TRBJ1-4 TRBV4-2 TGTGCCAGCAGCCAAGATCAAGGGGCGGAAAAACTGTTTTTT CASSQDQGAEKLFF
TRBD2 - TRBJ2-3 TRBV27 TGTGCCAGCAGTTCATATTCTCCGGGACTAGCGGGAAATTGGGGTGGCACAGATACGCAGTATTTT CASSSYSPGLAGNWGGTDTQYF
TRBD1 - TRBJ2-5 TRBV28 TGTGCCAGCAGCCCAACAGGGGTTCAAGAGACCCAGTACTTC CASSPTGVQETQYF
- - TRBJ2-1 TRBV6-5 TGTGCCAGCAGCGCTTCCCCCTACAATGAGCAGTTCTTC CASSASPYNEQFF
- - TRBJ2-5 TRBV4-2 TGTGCCAGCAGCCAAGATTGGACTACAACCTTCCAAGAGACCCAGTACTTC CASSQDWTTTFQETQYF
TRBD1 - TRBJ1-2 TRBV5-4 TGTGCCAGCAGCTTTGGACAGGGGGCCTCTAACTATGGCTACACCTTC CASSFGQGASNYGYTF
- - TRBJ2-1 TRBV4-2 TGTGCCAGCAAAGTTTCGACCCAAAATGAGCAGTTCTTC CASKVSTQNEQFF
TRBD1 - TRBJ2-7 TRBV6-5 TGTGCCAGTTCGTACGGACAGGTACTCTACGAGCAGTACTTC CASSYGQVLYEQYF
- - TRBJ2-2 TRBV5-4 TGTGCCAGCAGCTTGGCCGTCGGGGAGCTGTTTTTT CASSLAVGELFF
- - TRBJ2-7 TRBV6-1 TGCGGTACTACCGACTACGAGCAGTACTTC CGTTDYEQYF
- - TRBJ1-2 TRBV11-2 TGTGCCAGCAGGCCTGAGGCTCGGCGGGGGGGCTACACCTTC CASRPEARRGGYTF
- - TRBJ2-5 TRBV4-1 TGCGCCAGCAGCCCGAACGGGGACTTGACTAAAGAGACCCAGTACTTC CASSPNGDLTKETQYF
- - TRBJ2-2 TRBV5-6 TGTGCCAGCAGCTTTCCTACGAACACCGGGGAGCTGTTTTTT CASSFPTNTGELFF
- - TRBJ2-7 TRBV13 TGTGCCAGCAGCTTAGCACACGAGCAGTACTTC CASSLAHEQYF
- - TRBJ2-1 TRBV11-2 TGTGCCAGCAGCCCAAGTACCGGGAGCTTTAGGAATGAGCAGTTCTTC CASSPSTGSFRNEQFF
TRBD2 - TRBJ2-5 TRBV30 TGTGCCTGGAGTGCAGCCCCCGGGACTAGCGGGAGGCGTGTTGAGACCCAGTACTTC CAWSAAPGTSGRRVETQYF
TRBD1 once TRBJ1-1 TRBV19 TGTGCCAGTAGGGGACAGGGAAGCGGCACTGAAGCTTTCTTT CASRGQGSGTEAFF
- - TRBJ2-7 TRBV28 TGTGCCAGCAGCCCGGGCCACCGACCCTACGAGCAGTACTTC CASSPGHRPYEQYF
TRBD2 once TRBJ2-7 TRBV5-6 TGTGCCAGCCGAGCGGGAGGGCCGTACGAGCAGTACTTC CASRAGGPYEQYF
- - TRBJ2-7 TRBV11-2 TGTGCCAGCAGCGTCGTCCCGGGATTCTACGAGCAGTACTTC CASSVVPGFYEQYF
- - TRBJ2-1 TRBV5-1 TGCGCCAGCAGCTTGGTGGGGAACCACGACAATGAGCAGTTCTTC CASSLVGNHDNEQFF
- - TRBJ2-5 TRBV28 TGTGCCAGCAGTACAGGGCCTCAAGAGACCCAGTACTTC CASSTGPQETQYF
- - TRBJ2-1 TRBV5-1 TGCGCCAGCAGCTTCAGCGAGGCCTACAATGAGCAGTTCTTC CASSFSEAYNEQFF
- - TRBJ2-6 TRBV29-1 TGCAGCGTTGTCTCAGGGTTTGGGGCCAACGTCCTGACTTTC CSVVSGFGANVLTF
- once TRBJ1-5 TRBV7-8 TGTGCCAGCAGCTTAGTATCCCGTCTCTCGAATCAGCCCCAGCATTTT CASSLVSRLSNQPQHF
TRBD2 - TRBJ2-5 TRBV5-1 TGCGCCAGCAGCTTGGGAGTGCCTAGCGGGATCTTAAAGACCCAGTACTTC CASSLGVPSGILKTQYF
- - TRBJ2-7 TRBV9 TGTGCCAGCAGCGTACTCCAGGCCTCCTACGAGCAGTACTTC CASSVLQASYEQYF
TRBD2 - TRBJ2-3 TRBV9 TGTGCCAGCAGCGTAGACCCGGGGAGGGGCACAGATACGCAGTATTTT CASSVDPGRGTDTQYF
TRBD1 once TRBJ1-1 TRBV10-3 TGTGCCATCAGTGTGGGACAGGGAAACACTGAAGCTTTCTTT CAISVGQGNTEAFF
TRBD1 - TRBJ2-7 TRBV6-5 TGTGCCAGCAGCCTGGACAGGGTTTCCTACGAGCAGTACTTC CASSLDRVSYEQYF
- - TRBJ2-3 TRBV7-9 TGTGCCAGCAGCTTGGGGGACAGATCGGAGGGTTTTACAGATACGCAGTATTTT CASSLGDRSEGFTDTQYF
- - TRBJ1-5 TRBV18 TGTGCCAGCTCACCAAAGGAGGCCAATCAGCCCCAGCATTTT CASSPKEANQPQHF
- - TRBJ2-3 TRBV6-5 TGTGCCAGCACCACCGGGACACCCACAGATACGCAGTATTTT CASTTGTPTDTQYF
- - TRBJ1-4 TRBV28 TGTGCCAGCAGCGACCGGGACGGTTACATAACTAATGAAAAACTGTTTTTT CASSDRDGYITNEKLFF
- - TRBJ1-4 TRBV28 TGTGCCAGCAGCTCCTGGAGGGGGGTTAATGAAAAACTGTTTTTT CASSSWRGVNEKLFF
- - TRBJ2-7 TRBV11-1 TGTGCCAGCAGCCGGGGACGGTTAGACGAGCAGTACTTC CASSRGRLDEQYF
TRBD2 - TRBJ2-2 TRBV27 TGTGCCAGCAGCCCCGGTTATAGCGGGAGAATGGGTACCGGGGAGCTGTTTTTT CASSPGYSGRMGTGELFF
TRBD1 - TRBJ1-5 TRBV14 TGTGCCAGCAGCCTAAGACAGGGGAATCAGCCCCAGCATTTT CASSLRQGNQPQHF
TRBD2 few TRBJ2-2 TRBV27 TGTGCCAGCAGTTTTTTCGGGAGGGGGACCGGGGAGCTGTTTTTT CASSFFGRGTGELFF
TRBD2 - TRBJ2-2 TRBV7-3 TGTGCCAGCAGCCCTCACACGGCGGGAGCCGTGCAGGGCGGGGAGCTGTTTTTT CASSPHTAGAVQGGELFF
- - TRBJ2-2 TRBV27 TGTGCCAGCAGTCGGGACACTAACACCGGGGAGCTGTTTTTT CASSRDTNTGELFF
TRBD1 - TRBJ2-4 TRBV5-6 TGTGCCAGCAGCGAGATAGGGACAGGTGGTGCAGCCAAAAACATTCAGTACTTC CASSEIGTGGAAKNIQYF
- - TRBJ2-3 TRBV29-1 TGCAGCGTTGAAAGGGGGGCTAGCACAGATACGCAGTATTTT CSVERGASTDTQYF
- - TRBJ1-2 TRBV6-1 TGTGCCAGCAGTCGAAGAGGGGGGGAATCCTATGGCTACACCTTC CASSRRGGESYGYTF